The 10 T cell receptor beta chains in this list originate from one sample, sequenced in a study of graft-versus-host responses after intestinal transplantation. Only in-frame clones appear in the TCRdb table, and some are missing; sequencing was by immunoSEQ multiplex PCR. The data hold about 88,000 clones, with roughly 90% observed a single time. No antigen has been identified for these receptors. The material sequenced was unstimulated CD4+ T cells sorted from spleen or lymph node cells, taken before transplant. These receptor sequences come from a human donor who was the organ donor for an intestinal transplant.

V gene TRBV6-1 combines with J gene TRBJ2-7, with a weak D call TRBD1 (6 bases). This CDR3 contains 13 residues. Germline V CDR1 and CDR2: MNHNS, SASEGT. Trimming shortened V by 5 bases and J by 6 bases, and 14 bases separated the two germline ends. The DNA for the CDR3 is TGTGCCAGCAGTCCTTCCCGGACAGCCGAGCAGTACTTC. Its translation: CASSPSRTAEQYF.

As DNA, the CDR3 is TGTGCCAGCAGCTCAACACGCTGGACACCTTCCAAAAACATTCAGTACTTC. The encoded protein is CASSSTRWTPSKNIQYF. This chain joins TRBV7-9 and TRBJ2-4, with D perhaps matching TRBD1 (5 bases). Trimming removed 4 bases from V and 2 bases from J, with 18 bases in between. The CDR3 length is 17 residues. Germline V CDR1 and CDR2: SEHNR, FQNEAQ (reference sequence).

This clone was observed a few times. CDR3 nucleotides: TGTGCCAGCAGTTTAATCTCTGAAGCTTTCTTT. Translating it yields CASSLISEAFF. The chain is built from TRBV28 and TRBJ1-1; D call uncertain. CDR1 is MDHEN, CDR2 SYDVKM, per germline. With 2 bases removed from V and 6 bases from J, the gap between germline ends came to 4 bases. The CDR3 has 11 residues.

This chain connects TRBV27 to TRBJ2-7; 7 bases agree with TRBD1. The germline gives CDR1 MNHEY, CDR2 SMNVEV (reference sequence). Trimming at V came to 3 bases and at J to 2 bases, leaving 10 bases not matched to a gene. The CDR3 has 16 residues. Written as DNA, the CDR3 is TGTGCCAGCAGTTTTACGACAGGGTTAGGGCCCTACGAGCAGTACTTC. It yields the protein CASSFTTGLGPYEQYF.

The V and J genes are TRBV2 and TRBJ2-3; 10 nucleotides match TRBD1. Germline assignment: CDR1 SNHLY and CDR2 FYNNEI. With V trimmed by 6 bases and J by 4 bases, 1 base remained unmatched. The CDR3 has 13 amino acids. In DNA, the CDR3 is TGTGCCAGCAGGACAGGGGGCGCAGATACGCAGTATTTT. It is translated as CASRTGGADTQYF.

This chain links TRBV6-6 with TRBJ2-3; 7 bases are shared with TRBD2. The CDR3 is made up of 14 amino acids. Per germline, CDR1 MNHNY and CDR2 SVGAGI (reference sequence). Losses at the gene ends were 4 bases for V and 2 bases for J; bases not matched to a gene: 3. Here the CDR3 DNA reads TGTGCCAGCAGTTTAGCGGGTTTCACAGATACGCAGTATTTT. Translating gives CASSLAGFTDTQYF.

The chain links TRBV27 to TRBJ2-6; D perhaps matches TRBD1 (6 bases). Germline V CDR1 and CDR2: MNHEY, SMNVEV (reference sequence). The CDR3 length is 17 residues. Trimming took 3 bases from V and 0 from J, leaving 12 bases between them. The CDR3 DNA reads as TGTGCCAGCAGTTTTCTGGGACACAGCTCTGGGGCCAACGTCCTGACTTTC. This sequence encodes CASSFLGHSSGANVLTF.

The chain has TRBV4-2 and TRBJ2-3; possibly TRBD2 for D (5 bases). This CDR3 spans 16 amino acids. Trimming removed 1 base at V and 5 bases at J, with 16 bases between. Looked up from germline, CDR1 is LGHNA and CDR2 is YNFKEQ. The DNA for the CDR3 is TGTGCCAGCAGCCAAGTCGAGATGGCGGGTGTAGATACGCAGTATTTT. Amino acids: CASSQVEMAGVDTQYF.

This clone has just one count. The chain uses TRBV7-9 and TRBJ1-2; 10 nucleotides match TRBD1. After removal of 1 base from V and 5 bases from J, the junction contained 4 bases not matched to a gene. Germline V CDR1 and CDR2: SEHNR, FQNEAQ (reference sequence). The CDR3 consists of 15 residues. The CDR3 is CASSLVGTGVYGYTF. CDR3 in DNA: TGTGCCAGCAGCTTAGTTGGGACAGGGGTATATGGCTACACCTTC. Variable domain in full (rest from reference TRBV7-9 and TRBJ1-2): DTGVSQNPRHKITKRGQNVTFRCDPISEHNRLYWYRQTLGQGPEFLTYFQNEAQLEKSRLLSDRFSAERPKGSFSTLEIQRTEQGDSAMYLCASSLVGTGVYGYTFGSGTRLTVV.

The table lists this clone with a count of one. The rearrangement joins TRBV5-6 to TRBJ1-5; TRBD1 matches at 8 bases. The V gene end was trimmed by 4 bases and the J gene end by 0 bases; junction bases not matched to a gene: 15. Germline V gene lookup returns CDR1 SGHDT and CDR2 YYEEEE. The CDR3 consists of 19 residues. Here the CDR3 DNA reads TGTGCCAGCAGCCGAAAAAACATTGGACAGGGTGATAGCAATCAGCCCCAGCATTTT. As protein: CASSRKNIGQGDSNQPQHF.